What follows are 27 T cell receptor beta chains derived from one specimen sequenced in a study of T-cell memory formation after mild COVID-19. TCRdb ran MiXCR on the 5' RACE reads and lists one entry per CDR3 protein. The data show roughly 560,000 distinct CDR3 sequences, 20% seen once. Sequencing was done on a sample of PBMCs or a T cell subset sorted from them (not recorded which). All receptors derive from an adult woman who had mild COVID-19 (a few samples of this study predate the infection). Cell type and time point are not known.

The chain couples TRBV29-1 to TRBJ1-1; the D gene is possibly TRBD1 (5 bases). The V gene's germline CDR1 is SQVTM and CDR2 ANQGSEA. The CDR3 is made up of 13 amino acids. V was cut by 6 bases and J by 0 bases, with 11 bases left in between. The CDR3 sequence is CSVIGHMNTEAFF. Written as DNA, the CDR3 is TGCAGCGTAATTGGACACATGAACACTGAAGCTTTCTTT.

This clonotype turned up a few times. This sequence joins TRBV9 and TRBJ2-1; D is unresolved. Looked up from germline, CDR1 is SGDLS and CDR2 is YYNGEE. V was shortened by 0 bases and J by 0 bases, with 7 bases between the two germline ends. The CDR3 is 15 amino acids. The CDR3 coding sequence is TGTGCCAGCAGCGTAGCGACGAGCTCCTACAATGAGCAGTTCTTC. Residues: CASSVATSSYNEQFF.

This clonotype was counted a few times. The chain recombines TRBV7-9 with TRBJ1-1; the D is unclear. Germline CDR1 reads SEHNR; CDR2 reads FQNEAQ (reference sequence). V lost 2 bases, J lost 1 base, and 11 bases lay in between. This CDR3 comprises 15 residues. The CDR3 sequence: CASSLLGGANTEAFF. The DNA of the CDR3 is TGTGCCAGCAGCTTATTAGGAGGAGCGAACACTGAAGCTTTCTTT. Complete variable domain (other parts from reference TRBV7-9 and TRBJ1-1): DTGVSQNPRHKITKRGQNVTFRCDPISEHNRLYWYRQTLGQGPEFLTYFQNEAQLEKSRLLSDRFSAERPKGSFSTLEIQRTEQGDSAMYLCASSLLGGANTEAFFGQGTRLTVV.

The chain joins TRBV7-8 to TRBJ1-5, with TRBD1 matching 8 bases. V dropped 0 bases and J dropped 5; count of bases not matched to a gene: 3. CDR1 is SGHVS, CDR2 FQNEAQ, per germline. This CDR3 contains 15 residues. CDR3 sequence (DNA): TGTGCCAGCAGCTTAGCCTCAGGGGGCGATCAGCCCCAGCATTTT. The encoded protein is CASSLASGGDQPQHF.

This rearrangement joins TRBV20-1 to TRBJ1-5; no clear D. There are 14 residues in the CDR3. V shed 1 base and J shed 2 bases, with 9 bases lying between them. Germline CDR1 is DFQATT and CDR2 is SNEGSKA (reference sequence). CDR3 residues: CSARAPWGNQPQHF. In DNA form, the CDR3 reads TGCAGTGCTAGAGCCCCATGGGGCAATCAGCCCCAGCATTTT.

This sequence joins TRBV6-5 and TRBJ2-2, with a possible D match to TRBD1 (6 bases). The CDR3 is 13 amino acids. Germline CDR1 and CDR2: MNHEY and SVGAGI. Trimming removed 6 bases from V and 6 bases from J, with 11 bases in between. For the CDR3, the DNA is TGTGCCAGCAGGCCCCAGGGGCCCGGGGAGCTGTTTTTT. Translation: CASRPQGPGELFF.

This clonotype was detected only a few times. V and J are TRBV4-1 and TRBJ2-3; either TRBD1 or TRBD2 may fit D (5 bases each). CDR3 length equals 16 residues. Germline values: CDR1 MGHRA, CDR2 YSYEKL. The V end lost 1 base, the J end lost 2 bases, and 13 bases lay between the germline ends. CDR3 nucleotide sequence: TGCGCCAGCAGCCAAGGACGGGACCGATACACAGATACGCAGTATTTT. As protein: CASSQGRDRYTDTQYF.

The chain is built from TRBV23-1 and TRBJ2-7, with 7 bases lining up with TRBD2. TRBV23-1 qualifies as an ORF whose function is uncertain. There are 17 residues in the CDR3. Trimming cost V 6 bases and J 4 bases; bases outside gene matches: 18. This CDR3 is CASSPKQPGSGGYEQYF. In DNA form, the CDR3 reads TGCGCCAGCAGCCCGAAACAACCGGGTTCCGGGGGGTACGAGCAGTACTTC.

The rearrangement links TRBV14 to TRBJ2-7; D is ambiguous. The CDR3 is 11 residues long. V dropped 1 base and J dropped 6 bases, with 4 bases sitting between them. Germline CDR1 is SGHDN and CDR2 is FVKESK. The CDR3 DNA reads TGTGCCAGCAGCCAAGCCTTCGAGCAGTACTTC. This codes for CASSQAFEQYF.

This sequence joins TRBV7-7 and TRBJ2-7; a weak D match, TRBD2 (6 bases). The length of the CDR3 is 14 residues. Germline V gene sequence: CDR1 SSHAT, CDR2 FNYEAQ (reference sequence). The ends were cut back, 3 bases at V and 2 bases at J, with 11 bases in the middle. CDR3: CASSFGTPPYEQYF. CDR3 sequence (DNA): TGTGCCAGCAGCTTCGGGACTCCACCCTACGAGCAGTACTTC.

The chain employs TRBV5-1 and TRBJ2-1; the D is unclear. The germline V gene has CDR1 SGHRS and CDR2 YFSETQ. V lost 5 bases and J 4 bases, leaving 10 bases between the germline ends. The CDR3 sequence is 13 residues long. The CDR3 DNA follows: TGCGCCAGCAGAATTATCGGTTACAATGAGCAGTTCTTC. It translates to CASRIIGYNEQFF.

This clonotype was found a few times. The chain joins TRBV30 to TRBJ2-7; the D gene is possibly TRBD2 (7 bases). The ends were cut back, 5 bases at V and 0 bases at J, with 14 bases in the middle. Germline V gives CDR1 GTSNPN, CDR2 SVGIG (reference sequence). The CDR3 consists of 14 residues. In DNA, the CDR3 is TGTGCCTGGGGGGGGGCTAGCGGCTCCTACGAGCAGTACTTC. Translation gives CAWGGASGSYEQYF. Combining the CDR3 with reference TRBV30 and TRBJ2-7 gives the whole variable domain SQTIHQWPATLVQPVGSPLSLECTVEGTSNPNLYWYRQAAGRGLQLLFYSVGIGQISSEVPQNLSASRPQDRQFILSSKKLLLSDSGFYLCAWGGASGSYEQYFGPGTRLTVT.

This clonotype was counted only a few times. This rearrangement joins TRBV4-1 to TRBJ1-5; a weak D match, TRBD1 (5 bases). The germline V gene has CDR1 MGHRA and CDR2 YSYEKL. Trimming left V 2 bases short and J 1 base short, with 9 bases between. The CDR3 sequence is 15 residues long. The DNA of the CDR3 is TGCGCCAGCAGCCAACGGGGGTTGAGCAATCAGCCCCAGCATTTT. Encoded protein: CASSQRGLSNQPQHF.

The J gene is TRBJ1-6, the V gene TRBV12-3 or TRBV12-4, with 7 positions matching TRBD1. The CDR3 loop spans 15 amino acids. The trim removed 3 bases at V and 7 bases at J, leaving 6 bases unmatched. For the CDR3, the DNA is TGTGCCAGCAGTTTTACCGGGACAGCAAATTCACCCCTCCACTTT. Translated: CASSFTGTANSPLHF.

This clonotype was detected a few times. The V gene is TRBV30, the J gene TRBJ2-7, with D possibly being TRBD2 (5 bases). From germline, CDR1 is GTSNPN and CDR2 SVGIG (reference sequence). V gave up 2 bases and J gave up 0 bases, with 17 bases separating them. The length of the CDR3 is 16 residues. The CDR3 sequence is CAWSSYQGGISYEQYF. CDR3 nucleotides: TGTGCCTGGAGTTCATACCAAGGAGGAATCTCCTACGAGCAGTACTTC.

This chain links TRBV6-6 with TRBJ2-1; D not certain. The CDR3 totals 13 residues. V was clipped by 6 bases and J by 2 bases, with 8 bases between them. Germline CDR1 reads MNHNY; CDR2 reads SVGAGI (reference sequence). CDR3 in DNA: TGTGCCAGCAGAACCGGACCCTACAATGAGCAGTTCTTC. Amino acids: CASRTGPYNEQFF.

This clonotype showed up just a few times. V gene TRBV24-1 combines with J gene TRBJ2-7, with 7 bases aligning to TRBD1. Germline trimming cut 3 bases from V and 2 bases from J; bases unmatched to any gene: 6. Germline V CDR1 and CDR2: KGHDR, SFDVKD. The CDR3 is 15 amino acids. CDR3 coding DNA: TGTGCCACCAGTGATGCCGGGACAGATGCCTACGAGCAGTACTTC. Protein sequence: CATSDAGTDAYEQYF.

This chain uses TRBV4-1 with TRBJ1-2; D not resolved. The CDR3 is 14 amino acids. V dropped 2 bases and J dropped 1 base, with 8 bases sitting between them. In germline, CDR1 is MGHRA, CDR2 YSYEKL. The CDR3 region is CASSQIGSNYGYTF. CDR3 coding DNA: TGCGCCAGCAGCCAAATAGGAAGTAACTATGGCTACACCTTC.

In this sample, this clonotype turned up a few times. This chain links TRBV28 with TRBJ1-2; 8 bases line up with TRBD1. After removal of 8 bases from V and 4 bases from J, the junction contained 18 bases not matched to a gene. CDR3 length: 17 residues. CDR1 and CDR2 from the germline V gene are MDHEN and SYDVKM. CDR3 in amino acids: CASALRAGGTWGYGYTF. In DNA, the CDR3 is TGTGCCAGCGCCTTGAGGGCAGGGGGCACTTGGGGCTATGGCTACACCTTC.

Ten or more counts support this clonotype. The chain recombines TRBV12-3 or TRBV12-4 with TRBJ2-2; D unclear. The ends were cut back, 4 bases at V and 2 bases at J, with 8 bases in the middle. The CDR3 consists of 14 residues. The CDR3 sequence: CASSSWINTGELFF. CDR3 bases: TGTGCCAGCAGTTCCTGGATAAACACCGGGGAGCTGTTTTTT.

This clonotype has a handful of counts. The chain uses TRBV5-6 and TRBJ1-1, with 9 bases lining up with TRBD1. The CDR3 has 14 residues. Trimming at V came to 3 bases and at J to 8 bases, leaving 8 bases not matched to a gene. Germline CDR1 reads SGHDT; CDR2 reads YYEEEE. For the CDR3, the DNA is TGTGCCAGCAGCTCTGATCCGGGACAGGGAGAAGCTTTCTTT. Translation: CASSSDPGQGEAFF.

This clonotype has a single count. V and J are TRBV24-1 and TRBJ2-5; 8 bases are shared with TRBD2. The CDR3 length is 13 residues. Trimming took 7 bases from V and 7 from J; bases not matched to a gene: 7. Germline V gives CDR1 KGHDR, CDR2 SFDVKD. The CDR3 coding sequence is TGTGCCACCAGCAGACGGGGGGGCGTGACCCAGTACTTC. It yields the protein CATSRRGGVTQYF.

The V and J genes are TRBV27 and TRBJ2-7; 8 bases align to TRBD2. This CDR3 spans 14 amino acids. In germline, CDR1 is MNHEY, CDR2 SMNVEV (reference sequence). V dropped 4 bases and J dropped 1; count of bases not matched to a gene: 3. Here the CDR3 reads CASSSIAGSYEQYF. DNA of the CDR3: TGTGCCAGCAGTTCCATAGCGGGATCCTACGAGCAGTACTTC.

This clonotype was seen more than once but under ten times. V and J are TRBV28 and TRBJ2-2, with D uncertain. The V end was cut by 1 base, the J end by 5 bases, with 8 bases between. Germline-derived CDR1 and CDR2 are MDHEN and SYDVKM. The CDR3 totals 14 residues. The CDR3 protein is CASSLSLATGELFF. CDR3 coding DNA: TGTGCCAGCAGTTTATCACTTGCGACCGGGGAGCTGTTTTTT.

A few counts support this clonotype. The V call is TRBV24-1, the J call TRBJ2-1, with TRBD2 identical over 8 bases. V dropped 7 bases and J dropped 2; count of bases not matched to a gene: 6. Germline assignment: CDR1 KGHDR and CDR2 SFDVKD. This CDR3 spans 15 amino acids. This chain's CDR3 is CATSAGTSPYNEQFF. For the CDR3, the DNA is TGTGCCACCAGCGCCGGGACTAGTCCCTACAATGAGCAGTTCTTC.

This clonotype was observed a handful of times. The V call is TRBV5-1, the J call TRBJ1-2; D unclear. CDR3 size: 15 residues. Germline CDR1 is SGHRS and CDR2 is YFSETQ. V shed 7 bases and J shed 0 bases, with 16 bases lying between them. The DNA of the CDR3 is TGCGCCAGCGCCCAGACGAGCAGCCCTAACTATGGCTACACCTTC. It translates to CASAQTSSPNYGYTF.

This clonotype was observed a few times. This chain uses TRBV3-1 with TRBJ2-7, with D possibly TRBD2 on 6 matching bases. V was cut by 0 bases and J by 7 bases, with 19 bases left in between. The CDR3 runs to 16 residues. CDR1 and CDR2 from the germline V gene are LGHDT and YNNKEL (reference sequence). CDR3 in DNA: TGTGCCAGCAGCCAAGATTCGCAGGGAGGCTACGGGGAGCAGTACTTC. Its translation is CASSQDSQGGYGEQYF.